The sequence of this T cell receptor beta chain was determined in a study of Graves' ophthalmopathy and Graves' hyperthyroidism. General study findings and limits: Detected in blood as well were most expanded thyroid clonotypes with frequency above 0.001.

Orbital computed tomography, together with clinical symptoms, serum thyroxine, TRAb and thyroid ultrasound, was used for diagnosis. Transcripts of RNA were the source for amplifying TCR beta CDR3 regions. HTBI primers served in a first-round RT-PCR, which a second-round multiplex PCR followed. TCRdb ran MiXCR on the multiplex PCR reads and lists one entry per CDR3 protein. The sample shows approximately 500,000 distinct CDR3 sequences, roughly an eighth of them seen only once. V was pared by 2 bases and J by 7 bases, with 8 bases between. The CDR3 consists of 11 residues. Germline V CDR1 and CDR2: GTSNPN, SVGIG (reference sequence). The table lists this clonotype with many counts. What it binds is not known.

This sequence was found in a woman younger than 45 with Graves' ophthalmopathy. The sequenced sample consisted of blood. This chain uses TRBV30 with TRBJ1-1; D is uncertain. CDR3 loop: CAWSLIGEAFF. In nucleotides, the CDR3 is TGTGCCTGGAGTTTGATAGGTGAAGCTTTCTTT.